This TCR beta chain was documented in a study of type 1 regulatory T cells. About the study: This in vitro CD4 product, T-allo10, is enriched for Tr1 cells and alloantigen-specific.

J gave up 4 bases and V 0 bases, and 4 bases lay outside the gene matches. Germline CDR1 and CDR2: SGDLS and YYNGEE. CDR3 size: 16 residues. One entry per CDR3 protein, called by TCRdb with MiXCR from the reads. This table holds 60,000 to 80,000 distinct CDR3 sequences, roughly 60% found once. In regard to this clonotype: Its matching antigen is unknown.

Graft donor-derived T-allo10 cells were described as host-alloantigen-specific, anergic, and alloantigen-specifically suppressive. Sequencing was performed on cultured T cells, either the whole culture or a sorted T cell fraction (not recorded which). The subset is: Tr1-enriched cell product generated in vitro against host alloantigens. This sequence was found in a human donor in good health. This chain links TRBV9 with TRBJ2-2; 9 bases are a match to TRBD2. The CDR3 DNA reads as TGTGCCAGCAGCGTAGTTAGTAGCGGGAGCACCGGGGAGCTGTTTTTT. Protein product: CASSVVSSGSTGELFF. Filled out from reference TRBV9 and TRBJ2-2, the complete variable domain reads DSGVTQTPKHLITATGQRVTLRCSPRSGDLSVYWYQQSLDQGLQFLIQYYNGEERAKGNILERFSAQQFPDLHSELNLSSLELGDSALYFCASSVVSSGSTGELFFGEGSRLTVL.